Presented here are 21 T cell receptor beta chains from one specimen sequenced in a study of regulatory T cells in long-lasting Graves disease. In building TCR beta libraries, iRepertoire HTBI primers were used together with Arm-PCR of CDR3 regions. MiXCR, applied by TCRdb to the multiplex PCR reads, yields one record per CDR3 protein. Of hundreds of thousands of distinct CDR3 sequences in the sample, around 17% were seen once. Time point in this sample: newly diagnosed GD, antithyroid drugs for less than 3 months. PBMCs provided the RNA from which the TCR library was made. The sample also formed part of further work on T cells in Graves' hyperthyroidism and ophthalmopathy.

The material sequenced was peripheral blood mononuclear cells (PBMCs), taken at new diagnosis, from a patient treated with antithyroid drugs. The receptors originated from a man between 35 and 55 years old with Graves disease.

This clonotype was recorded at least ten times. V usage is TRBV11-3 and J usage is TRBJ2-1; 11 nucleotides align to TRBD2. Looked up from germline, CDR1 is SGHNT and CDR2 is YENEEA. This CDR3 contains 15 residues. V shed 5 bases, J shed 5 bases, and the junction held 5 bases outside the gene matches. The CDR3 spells CASSLGTSGNNEQFF. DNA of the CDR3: TGTGCCAGCAGCCTCGGGACTAGCGGCAACAATGAGCAGTTCTTC.

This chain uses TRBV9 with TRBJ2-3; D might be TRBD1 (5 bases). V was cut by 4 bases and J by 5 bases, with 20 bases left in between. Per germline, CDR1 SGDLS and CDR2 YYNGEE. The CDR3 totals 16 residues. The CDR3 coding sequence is TGTGCCAGCAGCCCAGAGACAGAGTCTTTTCTAGATACGCAGTATTTT. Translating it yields CASSPETESFLDTQYF. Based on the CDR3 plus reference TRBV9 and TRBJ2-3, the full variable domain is DSGVTQTPKHLITATGQRVTLRCSPRSGDLSVYWYQQSLDQGLQFLIQYYNGEERAKGNILERFSAQQFPDLHSELNLSSLELGDSALYFCASSPETESFLDTQYFGPGTRLTVL.

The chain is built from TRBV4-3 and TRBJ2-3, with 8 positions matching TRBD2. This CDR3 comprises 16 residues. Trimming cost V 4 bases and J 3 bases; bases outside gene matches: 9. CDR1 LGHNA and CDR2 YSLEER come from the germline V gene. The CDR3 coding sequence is TGCGCCAGCAGCCCCGACGGGGGGGGCCGTACAGATACGCAGTATTTT. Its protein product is CASSPDGGGRTDTQYF.

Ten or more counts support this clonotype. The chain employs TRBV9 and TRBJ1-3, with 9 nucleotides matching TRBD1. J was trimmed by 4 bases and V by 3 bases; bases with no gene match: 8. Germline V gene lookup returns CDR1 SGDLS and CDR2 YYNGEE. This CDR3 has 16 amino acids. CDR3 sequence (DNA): TGTGCCAGCAGCGCTCAAACAGGGGGCTTCGGAAACACCATATATTTT. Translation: CASSAQTGGFGNTIYF.

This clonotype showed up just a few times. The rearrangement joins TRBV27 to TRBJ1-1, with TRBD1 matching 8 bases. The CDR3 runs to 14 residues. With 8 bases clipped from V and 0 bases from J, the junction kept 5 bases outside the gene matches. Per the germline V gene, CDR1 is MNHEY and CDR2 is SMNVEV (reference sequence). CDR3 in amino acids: CASSIQGVNTEAFF. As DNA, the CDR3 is TGTGCCAGCTCAATACAGGGGGTGAACACTGAAGCTTTCTTT.

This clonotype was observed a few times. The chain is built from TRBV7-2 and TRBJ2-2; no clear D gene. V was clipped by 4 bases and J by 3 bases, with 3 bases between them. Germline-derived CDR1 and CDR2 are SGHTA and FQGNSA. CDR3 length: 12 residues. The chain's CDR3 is CASSYHTGELFF. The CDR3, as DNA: TGTGCCAGCAGCTATCACACCGGGGAGCTGTTTTTT.

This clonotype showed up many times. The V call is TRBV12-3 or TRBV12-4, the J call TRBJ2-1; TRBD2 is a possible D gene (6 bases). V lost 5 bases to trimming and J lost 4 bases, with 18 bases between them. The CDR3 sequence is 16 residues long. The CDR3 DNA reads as TGTGCCAGCAGTCCCCCACGGGGGTGGGAGTACAATGAGCAGTTCTTC. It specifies CASSPPRGWEYNEQFF.

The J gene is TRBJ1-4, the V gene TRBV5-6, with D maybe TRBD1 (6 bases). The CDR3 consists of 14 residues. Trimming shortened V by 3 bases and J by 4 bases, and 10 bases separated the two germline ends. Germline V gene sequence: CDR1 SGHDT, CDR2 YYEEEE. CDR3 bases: TGTGCCAGCAGCTACCACAGGGATAATGAAAAACTGTTTTTT. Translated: CASSYHRDNEKLFF.

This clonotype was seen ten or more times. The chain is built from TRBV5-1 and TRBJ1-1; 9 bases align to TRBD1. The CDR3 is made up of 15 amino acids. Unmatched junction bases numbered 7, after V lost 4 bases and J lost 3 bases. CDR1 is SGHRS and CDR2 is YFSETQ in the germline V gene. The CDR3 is CASSVTGGKYTEAFF. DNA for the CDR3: TGCGCCAGCAGCGTAACAGGGGGCAAGTACACTGAAGCTTTCTTT.

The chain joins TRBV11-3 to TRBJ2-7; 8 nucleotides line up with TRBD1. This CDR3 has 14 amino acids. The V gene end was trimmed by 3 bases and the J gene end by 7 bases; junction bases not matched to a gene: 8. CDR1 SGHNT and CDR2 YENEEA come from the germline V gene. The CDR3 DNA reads TGTGCCAGCAGCTTGAGGCAGGGGGCGGAGGAGCAGTACTTC. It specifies CASSLRQGAEEQYF.

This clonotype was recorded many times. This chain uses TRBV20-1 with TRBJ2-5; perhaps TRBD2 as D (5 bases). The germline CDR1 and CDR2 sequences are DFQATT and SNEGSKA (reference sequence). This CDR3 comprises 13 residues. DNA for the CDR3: TGCAGCCAGTCCCAGACGGCGGGTCTGACCCAGTACTTC. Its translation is CSQSQTAGLTQYF.

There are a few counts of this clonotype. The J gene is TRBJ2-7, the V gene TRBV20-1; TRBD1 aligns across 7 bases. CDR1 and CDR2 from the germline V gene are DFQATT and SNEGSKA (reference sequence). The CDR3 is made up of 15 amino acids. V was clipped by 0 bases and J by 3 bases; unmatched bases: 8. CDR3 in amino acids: CSAREFDREFYEQYF. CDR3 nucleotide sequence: TGCAGTGCTAGAGAATTTGACAGGGAGTTCTACGAGCAGTACTTC.

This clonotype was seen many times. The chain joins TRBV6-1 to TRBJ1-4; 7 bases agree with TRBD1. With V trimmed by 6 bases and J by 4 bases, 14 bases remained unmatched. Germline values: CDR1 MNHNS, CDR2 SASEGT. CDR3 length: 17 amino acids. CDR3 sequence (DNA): TGTGCCAGCAGAACGACAGGGAGGAGAACGGTTAATGAAAAACTGTTTTTT. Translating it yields CASRTTGRRTVNEKLFF.

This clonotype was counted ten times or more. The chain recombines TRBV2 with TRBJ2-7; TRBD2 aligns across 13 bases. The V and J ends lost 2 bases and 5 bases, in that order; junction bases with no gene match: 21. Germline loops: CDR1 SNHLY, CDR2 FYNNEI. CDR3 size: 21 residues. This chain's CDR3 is CASSEWVRAWTSGGPMDEQYF. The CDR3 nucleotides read TGTGCCAGCAGTGAATGGGTAAGGGCCTGGACTAGCGGGGGCCCTATGGACGAGCAGTACTTC.

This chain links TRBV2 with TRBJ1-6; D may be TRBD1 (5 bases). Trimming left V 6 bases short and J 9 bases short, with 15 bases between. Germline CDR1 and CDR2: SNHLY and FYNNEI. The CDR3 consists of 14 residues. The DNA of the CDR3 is TGTGCCAGCAGGCGGGCAGGGAGCGGTTCACCCCTCCACTTT. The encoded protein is CASRRAGSGSPLHF. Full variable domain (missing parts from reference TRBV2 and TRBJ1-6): EPEVTQTPSHQVTQMGQEVILRCVPISNHLYFYWYRQILGQKVEFLVSFYNNEISEKSEIFDDQFSVERPDGSNFTLKIRSTKLEDSAMYFCASRRAGSGSPLHFGNGTRLTVT.

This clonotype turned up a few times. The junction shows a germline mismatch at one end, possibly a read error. The CDR3: CASSLDRGATEALF. Here the CDR3 DNA reads TGTGCCAGCAGCCTAGACAGGGGCGCCACTGAAGCTCTCTTT. The chain combines TRBV2 with TRBJ1-1; 8 bases are shared with TRBD1. This CDR3 region has 14 residues. Germline assignment: CDR1 SNHLY and CDR2 FYNNEI.

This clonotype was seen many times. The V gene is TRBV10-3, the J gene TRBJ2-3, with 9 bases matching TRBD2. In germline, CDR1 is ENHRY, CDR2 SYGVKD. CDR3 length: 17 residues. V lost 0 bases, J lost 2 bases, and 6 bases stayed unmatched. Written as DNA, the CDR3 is TGTGCCATCAGTGAGTCGCCGGCTAGCGGGGACACAGATACGCAGTATTTT. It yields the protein CAISESPASGDTDTQYF.

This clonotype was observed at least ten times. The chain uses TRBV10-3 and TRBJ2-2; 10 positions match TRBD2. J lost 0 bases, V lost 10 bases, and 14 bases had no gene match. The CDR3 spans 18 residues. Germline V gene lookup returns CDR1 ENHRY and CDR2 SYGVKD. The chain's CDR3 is CATRTTVAGGSNTGELFF. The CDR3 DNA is TGTGCCACCCGAACCACGGTAGCGGGGGGCTCGAACACCGGGGAGCTGTTTTTT.

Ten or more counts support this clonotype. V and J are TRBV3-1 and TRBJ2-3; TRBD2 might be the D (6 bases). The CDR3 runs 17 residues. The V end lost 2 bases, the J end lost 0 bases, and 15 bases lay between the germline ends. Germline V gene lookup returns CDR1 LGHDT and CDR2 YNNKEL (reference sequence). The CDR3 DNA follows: TGTGCCAGCAGCCAATACTCTAGCGCGAAGAGCACAGATACGCAGTATTTT. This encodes CASSQYSSAKSTDTQYF.

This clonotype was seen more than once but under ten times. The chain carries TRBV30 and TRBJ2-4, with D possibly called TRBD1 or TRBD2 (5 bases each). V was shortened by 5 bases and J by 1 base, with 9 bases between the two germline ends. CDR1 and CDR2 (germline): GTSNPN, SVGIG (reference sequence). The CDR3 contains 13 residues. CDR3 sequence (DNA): TGTGCCTGGGGGGGATACGCCAAAAACATTCAGTACTTC. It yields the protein CAWGGYAKNIQYF.

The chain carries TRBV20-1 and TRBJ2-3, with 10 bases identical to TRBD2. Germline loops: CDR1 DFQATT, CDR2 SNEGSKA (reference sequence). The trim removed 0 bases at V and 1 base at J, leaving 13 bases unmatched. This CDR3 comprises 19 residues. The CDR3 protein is CSARDWRLAGVPGTDTQYF. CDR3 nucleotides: TGCAGTGCTAGAGATTGGAGGCTAGCGGGGGTACCGGGCACAGATACGCAGTATTTT.